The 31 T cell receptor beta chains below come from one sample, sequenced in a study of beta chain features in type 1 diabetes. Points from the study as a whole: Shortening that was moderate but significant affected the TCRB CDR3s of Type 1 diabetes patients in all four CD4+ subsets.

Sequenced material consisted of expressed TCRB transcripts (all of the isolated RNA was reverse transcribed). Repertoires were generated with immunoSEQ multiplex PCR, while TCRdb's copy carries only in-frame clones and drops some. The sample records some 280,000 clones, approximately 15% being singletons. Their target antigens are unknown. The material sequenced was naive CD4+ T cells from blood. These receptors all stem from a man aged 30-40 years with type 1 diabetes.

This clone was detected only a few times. CDR3 in amino acids: CASSLEGRGLVEQYF. The CDR3 DNA follows: TGTGCCAGCAGCTTGGAAGGCAGGGGGCTCGTCGAGCAGTACTTC. The chain recombines TRBV5-4 with TRBJ2-7; 8 nucleotides align to TRBD1. After removal of 0 bases from V and 6 bases from J, the junction contained 8 bases not matched to a gene. This CDR3 has 15 residues. Per the germline V gene, CDR1 is SGHNT and CDR2 is YYREEE (reference sequence).

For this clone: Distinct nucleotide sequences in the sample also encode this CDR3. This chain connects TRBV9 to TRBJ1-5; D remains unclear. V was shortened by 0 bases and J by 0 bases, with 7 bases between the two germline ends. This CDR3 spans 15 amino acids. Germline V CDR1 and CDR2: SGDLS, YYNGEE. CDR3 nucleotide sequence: TGTGCCAGCAGCGTAGGAGACTATAGCAATCAGCCCCAGCATTTT. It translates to CASSVGDYSNQPQHF.

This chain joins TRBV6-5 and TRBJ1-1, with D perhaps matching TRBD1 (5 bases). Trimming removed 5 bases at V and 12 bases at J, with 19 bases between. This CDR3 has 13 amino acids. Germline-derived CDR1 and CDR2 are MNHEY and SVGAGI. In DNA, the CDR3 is TGTGCCAGCAGTGAACAGGCATCCGGCGGAACTTTCTTT. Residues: CASSEQASGGTFF.

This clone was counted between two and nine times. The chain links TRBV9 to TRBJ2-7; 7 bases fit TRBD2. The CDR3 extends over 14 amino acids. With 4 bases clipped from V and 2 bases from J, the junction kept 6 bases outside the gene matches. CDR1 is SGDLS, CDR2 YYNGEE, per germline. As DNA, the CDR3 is TGTGCCAGCAGCACCCGGGACTATACCTACGAGCAGTACTTC. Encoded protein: CASSTRDYTYEQYF.

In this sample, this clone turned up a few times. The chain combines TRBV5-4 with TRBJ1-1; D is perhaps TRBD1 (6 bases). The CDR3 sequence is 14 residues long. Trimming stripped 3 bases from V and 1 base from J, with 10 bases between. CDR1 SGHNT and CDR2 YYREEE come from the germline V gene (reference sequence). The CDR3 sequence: CASSSGQQNTEAFF. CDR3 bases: TGTGCCAGCAGCTCTGGACAGCAGAACACTGAAGCTTTCTTT.

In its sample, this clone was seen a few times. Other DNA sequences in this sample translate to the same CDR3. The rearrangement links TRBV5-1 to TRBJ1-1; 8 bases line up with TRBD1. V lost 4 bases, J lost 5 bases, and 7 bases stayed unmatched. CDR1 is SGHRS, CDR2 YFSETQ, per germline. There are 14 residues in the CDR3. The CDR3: CASSPGQGGTEAFF. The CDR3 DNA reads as TGCGCCAGCAGCCCCGGACAGGGTGGAACTGAAGCTTTCTTT.

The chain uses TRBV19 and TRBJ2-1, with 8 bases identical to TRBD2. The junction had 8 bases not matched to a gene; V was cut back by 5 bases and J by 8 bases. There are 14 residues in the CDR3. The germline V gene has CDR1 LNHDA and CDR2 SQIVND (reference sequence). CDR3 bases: TGTGCCAGTAGTTGGACTAGCAGCAGTCATGAGCAGTTCTTC. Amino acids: CASSWTSSSHEQFF.

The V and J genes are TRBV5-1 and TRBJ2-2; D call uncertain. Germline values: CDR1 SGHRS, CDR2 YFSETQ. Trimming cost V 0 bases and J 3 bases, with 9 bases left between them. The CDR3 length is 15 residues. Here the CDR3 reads CASSLVQADTGELFF. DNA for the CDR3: TGCGCCAGCAGCTTGGTCCAGGCCGACACCGGGGAGCTGTTTTTT.

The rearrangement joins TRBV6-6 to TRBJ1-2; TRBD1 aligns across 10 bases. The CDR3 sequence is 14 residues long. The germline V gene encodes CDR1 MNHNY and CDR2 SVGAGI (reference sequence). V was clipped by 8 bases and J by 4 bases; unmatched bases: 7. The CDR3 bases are TGTGCCAGCGCACCGGGACAGGGGAGCTATGGCTACACCTTC. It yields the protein CASAPGQGSYGYTF.

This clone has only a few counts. CDR3 bases: TGCAGCGTTGAAGTAGGGGCAGGTGGCAATCAGCCCCAGCATTTT. It is translated as CSVEVGAGGNQPQHF. V is TRBV29-1 and J is TRBJ1-5, with D tentatively TRBD1 (5 bases). The CDR3 sequence is 15 residues long. Germline CDR1 reads SQVTM; CDR2 reads ANQGSEA. Trimming left V 1 base short and J 2 bases short, with 12 bases between.

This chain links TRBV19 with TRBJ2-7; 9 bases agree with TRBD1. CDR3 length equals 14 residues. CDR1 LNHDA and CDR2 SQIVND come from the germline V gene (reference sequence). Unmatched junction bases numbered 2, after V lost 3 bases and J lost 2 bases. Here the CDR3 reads CASSIRDRAYEQYF. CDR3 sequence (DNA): TGTGCCAGTAGTATCCGGGACAGGGCCTACGAGCAGTACTTC.

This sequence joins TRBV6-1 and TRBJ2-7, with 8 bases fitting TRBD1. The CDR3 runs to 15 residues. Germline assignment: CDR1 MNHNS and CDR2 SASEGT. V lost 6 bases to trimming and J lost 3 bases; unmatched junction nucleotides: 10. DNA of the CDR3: TGTGCCAGCAGGGAAACCGGGACAGGAGTCTACGAGCAGTACTTC. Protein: CASRETGTGVYEQYF.

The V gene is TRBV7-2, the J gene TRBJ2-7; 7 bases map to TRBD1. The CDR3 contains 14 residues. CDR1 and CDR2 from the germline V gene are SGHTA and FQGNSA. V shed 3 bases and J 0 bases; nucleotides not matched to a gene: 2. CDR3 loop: CASSFRDSSYEQYF. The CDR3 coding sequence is TGTGCCAGCAGCTTCCGGGACAGCTCCTACGAGCAGTACTTC.

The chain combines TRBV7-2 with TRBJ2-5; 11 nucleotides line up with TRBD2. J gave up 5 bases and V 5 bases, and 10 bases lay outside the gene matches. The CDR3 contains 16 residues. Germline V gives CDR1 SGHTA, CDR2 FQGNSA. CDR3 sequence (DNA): TGTGCCAGCAGCACCACGCTAGCGGGAGGTGGGGAGACCCAGTACTTC. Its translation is CASSTTLAGGGETQYF.

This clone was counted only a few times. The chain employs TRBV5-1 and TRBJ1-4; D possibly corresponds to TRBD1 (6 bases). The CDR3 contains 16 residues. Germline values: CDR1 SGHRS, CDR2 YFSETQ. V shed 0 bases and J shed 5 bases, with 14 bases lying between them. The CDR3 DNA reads TGCGCCAGCAGCTTGGCCGTCGTCAGGGGCAATGAAAAACTGTTTTTT. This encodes CASSLAVVRGNEKLFF.

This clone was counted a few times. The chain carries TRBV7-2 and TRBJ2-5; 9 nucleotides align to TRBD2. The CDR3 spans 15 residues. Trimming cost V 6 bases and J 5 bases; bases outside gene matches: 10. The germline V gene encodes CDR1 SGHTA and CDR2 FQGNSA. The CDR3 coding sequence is TGTGCCAGCAGTCCGCGGGAGGGCCTCCGGGAGACCCAGTACTTC. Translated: CASSPREGLRETQYF.

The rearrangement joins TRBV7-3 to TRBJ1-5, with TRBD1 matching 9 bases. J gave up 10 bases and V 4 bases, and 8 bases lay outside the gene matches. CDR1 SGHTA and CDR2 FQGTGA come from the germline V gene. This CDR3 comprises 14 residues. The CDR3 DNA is TGTGCCAGCAGCTCTACGGACAGGGGACGACCCCAGCATTTT. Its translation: CASSSTDRGRPQHF. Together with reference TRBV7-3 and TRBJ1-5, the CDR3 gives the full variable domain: GAGVSQTPSNKVTEKGKYVELRCDPISGHTALYWYRQSLGQGPEFLIYFQGTGAADDSGLPNDRFFAVRPEGSVSTLKIQRTERGDSAVYLCASSSTDRGRPQHFGDGTRLSIL.

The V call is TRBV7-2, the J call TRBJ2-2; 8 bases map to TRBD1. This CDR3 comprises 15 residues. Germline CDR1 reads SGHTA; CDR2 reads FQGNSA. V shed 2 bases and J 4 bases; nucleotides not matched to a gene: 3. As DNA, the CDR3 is TGTGCCAGCAGCTTACAGGGGGCGGGCACCGGGGAGCTGTTTTTT. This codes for CASSLQGAGTGELFF.

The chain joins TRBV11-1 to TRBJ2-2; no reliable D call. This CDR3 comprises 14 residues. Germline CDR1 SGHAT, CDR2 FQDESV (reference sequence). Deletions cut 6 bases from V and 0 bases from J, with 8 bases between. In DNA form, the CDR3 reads TGTGCCAGCAGGATCGGAGCGAACACCGGGGAGCTGTTTTTT. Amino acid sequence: CASRIGANTGELFF.

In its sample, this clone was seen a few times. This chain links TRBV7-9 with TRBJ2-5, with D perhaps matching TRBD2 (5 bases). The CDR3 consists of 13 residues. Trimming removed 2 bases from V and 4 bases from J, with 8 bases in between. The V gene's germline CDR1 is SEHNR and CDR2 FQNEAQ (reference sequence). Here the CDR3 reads CASSLLAGETQYF. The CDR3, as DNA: TGTGCCAGCAGCTTACTGGCGGGAGAGACCCAGTACTTC.

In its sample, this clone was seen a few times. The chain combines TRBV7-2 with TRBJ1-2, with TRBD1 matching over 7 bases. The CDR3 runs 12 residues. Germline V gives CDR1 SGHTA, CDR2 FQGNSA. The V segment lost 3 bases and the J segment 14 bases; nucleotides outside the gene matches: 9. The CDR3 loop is CASSFRQGYGTF. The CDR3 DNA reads TGTGCCAGCAGCTTCCGACAGGGCTACGGGACCTTC.

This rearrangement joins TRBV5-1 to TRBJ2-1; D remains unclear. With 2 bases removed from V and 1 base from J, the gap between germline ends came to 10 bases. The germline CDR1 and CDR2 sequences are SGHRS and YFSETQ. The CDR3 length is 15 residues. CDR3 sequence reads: CASSFAVTSYNEQFF. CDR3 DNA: TGCGCCAGCAGCTTTGCGGTTACGTCCTACAATGAGCAGTTCTTC. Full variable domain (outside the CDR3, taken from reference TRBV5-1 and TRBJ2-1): KAGVTQTPRYLIKTRGQQVTLSCSPISGHRSVSWYQQTPGQGLQFLFEYFSETQRNKGNFPGRFSGRQFSNSRSEMNVSTLELGDSALYLCASSFAVTSYNEQFFGPGTRLTVL.

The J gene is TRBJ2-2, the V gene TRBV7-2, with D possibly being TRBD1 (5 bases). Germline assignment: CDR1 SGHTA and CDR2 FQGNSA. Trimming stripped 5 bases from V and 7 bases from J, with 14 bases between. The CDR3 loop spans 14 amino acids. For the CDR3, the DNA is TGTGCCAGCAGCCAGCAAGGGGCGGACGGGGAGCTGTTTTTT. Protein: CASSQQGADGELFF.

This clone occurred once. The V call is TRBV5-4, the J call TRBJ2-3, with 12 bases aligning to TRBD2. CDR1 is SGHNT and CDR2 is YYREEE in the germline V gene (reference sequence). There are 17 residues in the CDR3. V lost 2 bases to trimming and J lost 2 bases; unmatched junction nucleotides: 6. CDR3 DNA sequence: TGTGCCAGCAGCTTTTACACTAGCGGGAGGAACACAGATACGCAGTATTTT. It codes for CASSFYTSGRNTDTQYF.

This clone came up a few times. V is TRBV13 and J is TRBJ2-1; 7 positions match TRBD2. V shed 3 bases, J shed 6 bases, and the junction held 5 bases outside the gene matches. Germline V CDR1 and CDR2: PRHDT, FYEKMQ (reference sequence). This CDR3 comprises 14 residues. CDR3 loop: CASSFFGRPNEQFF. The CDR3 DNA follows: TGTGCCAGCAGCTTCTTCGGGAGGCCCAATGAGCAGTTCTTC.

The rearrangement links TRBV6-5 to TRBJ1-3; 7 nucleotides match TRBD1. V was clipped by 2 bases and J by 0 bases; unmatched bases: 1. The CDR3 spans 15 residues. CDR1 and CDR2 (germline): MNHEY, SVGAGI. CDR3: CASSYGTASGNTIYF. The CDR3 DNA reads TGTGCCAGCAGTTACGGGACAGCCTCTGGAAACACCATATATTTT.

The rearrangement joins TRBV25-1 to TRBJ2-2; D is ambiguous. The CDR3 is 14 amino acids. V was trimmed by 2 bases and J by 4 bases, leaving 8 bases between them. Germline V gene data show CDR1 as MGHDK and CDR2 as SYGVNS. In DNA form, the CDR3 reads TGTGCCAGCAGTGAAGCTAGATTCACCGGGGAGCTGTTTTTT. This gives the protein CASSEARFTGELFF.

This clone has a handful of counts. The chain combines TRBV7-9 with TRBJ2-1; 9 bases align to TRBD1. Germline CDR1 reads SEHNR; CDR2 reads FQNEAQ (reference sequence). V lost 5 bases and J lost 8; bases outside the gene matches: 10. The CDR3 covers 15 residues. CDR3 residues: CASSEGQGLWDEQFF. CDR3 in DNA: TGTGCCAGCAGCGAGGGACAGGGTCTGTGGGATGAGCAGTTCTTC.

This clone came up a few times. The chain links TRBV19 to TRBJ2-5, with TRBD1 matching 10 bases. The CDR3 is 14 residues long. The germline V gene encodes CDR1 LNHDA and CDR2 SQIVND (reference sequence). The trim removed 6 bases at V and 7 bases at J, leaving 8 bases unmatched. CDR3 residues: CASSPTGGRGTQYF. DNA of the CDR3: TGTGCCAGTAGCCCGACAGGGGGCCGTGGGACCCAGTACTTC.

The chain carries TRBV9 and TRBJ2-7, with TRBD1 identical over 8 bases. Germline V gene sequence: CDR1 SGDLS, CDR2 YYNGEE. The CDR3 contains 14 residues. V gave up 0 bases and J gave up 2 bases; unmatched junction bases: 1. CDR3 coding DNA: TGTGCCAGCAGCGTAGACAGGGGGACCTACGAGCAGTACTTC. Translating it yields CASSVDRGTYEQYF.

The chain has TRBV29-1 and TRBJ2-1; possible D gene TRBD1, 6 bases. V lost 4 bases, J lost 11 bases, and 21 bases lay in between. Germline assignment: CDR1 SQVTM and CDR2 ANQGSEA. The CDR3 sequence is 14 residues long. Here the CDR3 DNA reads TGCAGCGTTGGGACTGGCGTAGGGACAATGAAGCAGTTCTTC. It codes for CSVGTGVGTMKQFF.